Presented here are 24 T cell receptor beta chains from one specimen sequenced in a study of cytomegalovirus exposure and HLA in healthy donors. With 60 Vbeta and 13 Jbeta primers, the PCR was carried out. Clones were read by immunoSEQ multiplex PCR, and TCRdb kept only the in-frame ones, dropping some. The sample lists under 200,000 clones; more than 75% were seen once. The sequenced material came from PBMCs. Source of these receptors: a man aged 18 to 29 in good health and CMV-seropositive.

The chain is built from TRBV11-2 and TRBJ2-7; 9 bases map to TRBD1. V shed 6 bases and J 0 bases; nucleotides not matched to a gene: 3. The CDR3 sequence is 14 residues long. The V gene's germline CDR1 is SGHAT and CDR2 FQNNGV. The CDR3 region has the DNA TGTGCCAGCAGTACAGGGGGCCACTCCTACGAGCAGTACTTC. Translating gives CASSTGGHSYEQYF.

The DNA for the CDR3 is TGTGCCAGCAGCTCGTACACAGGGACTAACTATGGCTACACCTTC. Translating gives CASSSYTGTNYGYTF. The chain couples TRBV7-9 to TRBJ1-2; D might be TRBD1 (6 bases). With 4 bases removed from V and 0 bases from J, the gap between germline ends came to 12 bases. CDR3 size: 15 residues. Per germline, CDR1 SEHNR and CDR2 FQNEAQ (reference sequence).

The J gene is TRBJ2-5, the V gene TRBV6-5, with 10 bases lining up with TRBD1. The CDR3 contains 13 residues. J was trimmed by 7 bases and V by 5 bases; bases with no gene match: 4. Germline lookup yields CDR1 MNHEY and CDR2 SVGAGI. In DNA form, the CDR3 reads TGTGCCAGCAGTGCCGGACAGGGGGGGACCCAGTACTTC. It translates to CASSAGQGGTQYF.

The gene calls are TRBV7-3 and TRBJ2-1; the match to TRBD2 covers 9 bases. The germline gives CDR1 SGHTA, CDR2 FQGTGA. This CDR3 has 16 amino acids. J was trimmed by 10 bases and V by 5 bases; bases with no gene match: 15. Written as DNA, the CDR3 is TGTGCCAGCAGCGTTAGCGGGGGCCACCTTGGTGGCGAGCAGTTCTTC. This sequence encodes CASSVSGGHLGGEQFF.

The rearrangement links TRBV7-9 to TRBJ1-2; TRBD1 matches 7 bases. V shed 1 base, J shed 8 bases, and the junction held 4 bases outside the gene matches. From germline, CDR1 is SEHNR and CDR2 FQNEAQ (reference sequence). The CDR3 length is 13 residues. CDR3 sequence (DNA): TGTGCCAGCAGCTTAGGACAGGGTCGAGGCTACACCTTC. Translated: CASSLGQGRGYTF.

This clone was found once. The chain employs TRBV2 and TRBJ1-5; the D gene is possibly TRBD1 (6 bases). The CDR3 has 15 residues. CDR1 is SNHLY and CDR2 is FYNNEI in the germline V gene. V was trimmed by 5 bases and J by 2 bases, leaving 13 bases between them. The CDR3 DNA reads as TGTGCCAGCAGTTTACAGGGATACGGCAATCAGCCCCAGCATTTT. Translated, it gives CASSLQGYGNQPQHF.

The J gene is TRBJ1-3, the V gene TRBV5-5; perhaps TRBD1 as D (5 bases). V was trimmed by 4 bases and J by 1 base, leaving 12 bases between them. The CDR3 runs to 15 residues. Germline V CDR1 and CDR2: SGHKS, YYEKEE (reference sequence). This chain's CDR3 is CASSAKTASGNTIYF. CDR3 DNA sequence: TGTGCCAGCAGCGCCAAGACAGCGTCTGGAAACACCATATATTTT.

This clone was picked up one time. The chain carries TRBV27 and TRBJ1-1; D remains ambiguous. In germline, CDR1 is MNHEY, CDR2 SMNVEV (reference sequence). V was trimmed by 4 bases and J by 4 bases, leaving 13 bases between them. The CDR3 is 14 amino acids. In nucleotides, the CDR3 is TGTGCCAGCAGTTGGGCAGCCGGTGGCACTGAAGCTTTCTTT. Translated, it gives CASSWAAGGTEAFF.

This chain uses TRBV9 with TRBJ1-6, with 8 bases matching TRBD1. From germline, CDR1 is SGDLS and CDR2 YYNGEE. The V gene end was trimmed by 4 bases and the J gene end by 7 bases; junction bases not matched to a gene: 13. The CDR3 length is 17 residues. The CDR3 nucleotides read TGTGCCAGCAGCTCCAGCCCCTTGACAGGGGCGAATTCACCCCTCCACTTT. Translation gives CASSSSPLTGANSPLHF. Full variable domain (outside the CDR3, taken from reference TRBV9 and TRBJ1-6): DSGVTQTPKHLITATGQRVTLRCSPRSGDLSVYWYQQSLDQGLQFLIQYYNGEERAKGNILERFSAQQFPDLHSELNLSSLELGDSALYFCASSSSPLTGANSPLHFGNGTRLTVT.

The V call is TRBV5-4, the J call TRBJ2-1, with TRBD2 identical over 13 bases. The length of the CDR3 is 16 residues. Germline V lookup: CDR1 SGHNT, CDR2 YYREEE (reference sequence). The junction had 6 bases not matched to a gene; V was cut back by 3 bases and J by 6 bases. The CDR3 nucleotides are TGTGCCAGCAGCTCGACTAGCGGGGGGCCCGGCAATGAGCAGTTCTTC. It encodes CASSSTSGGPGNEQFF.

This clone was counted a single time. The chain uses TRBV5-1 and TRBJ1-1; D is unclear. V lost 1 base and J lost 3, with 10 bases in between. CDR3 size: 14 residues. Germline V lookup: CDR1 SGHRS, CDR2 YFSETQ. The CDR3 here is CASSLTAGDTEAFF. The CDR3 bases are TGCGCCAGCAGCTTGACAGCCGGGGACACTGAAGCTTTCTTT.

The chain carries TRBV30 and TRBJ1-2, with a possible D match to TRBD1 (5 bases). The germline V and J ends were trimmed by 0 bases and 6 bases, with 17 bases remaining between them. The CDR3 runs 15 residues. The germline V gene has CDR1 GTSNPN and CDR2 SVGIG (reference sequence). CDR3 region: CAWSVRSGIQNGYTF. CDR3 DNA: TGTGCCTGGAGTGTACGTTCAGGGATCCAAAATGGCTACACCTTC.

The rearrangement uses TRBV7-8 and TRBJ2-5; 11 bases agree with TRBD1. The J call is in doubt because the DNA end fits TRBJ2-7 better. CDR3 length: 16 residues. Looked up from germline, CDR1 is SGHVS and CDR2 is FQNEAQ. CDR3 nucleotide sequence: TGTGCCAGCAGCTTAGGGACAGGGGGCACCGCCTACGAGCAGTACTTC. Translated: CASSLGTGGTAYEQYF.

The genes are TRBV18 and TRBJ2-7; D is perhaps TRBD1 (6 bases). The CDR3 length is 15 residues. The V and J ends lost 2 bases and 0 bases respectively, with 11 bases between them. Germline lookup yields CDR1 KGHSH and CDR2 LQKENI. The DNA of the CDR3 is TGTGCCAGCTCACCAGGTCAGGGGACCTCCTACGAGCAGTACTTC. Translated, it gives CASSPGQGTSYEQYF.

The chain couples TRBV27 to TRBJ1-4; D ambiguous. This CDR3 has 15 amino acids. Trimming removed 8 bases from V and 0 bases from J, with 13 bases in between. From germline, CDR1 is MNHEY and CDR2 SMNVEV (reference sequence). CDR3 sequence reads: CASVIPRSTNEKLFF. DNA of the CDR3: TGTGCCAGCGTTATACCGCGTTCAACTAATGAAAAACTGTTTTTT. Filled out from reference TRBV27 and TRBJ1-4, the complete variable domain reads EAQVTQNPRYLITVTGKKLTVTCSQNMNHEYMSWYRQDPGLGLRQIYYSMNVEVTDKGDVPEGYKVSRKEKRNFPLILESPSPNQTSLYFCASVIPRSTNEKLFFGSGTQLSVL.

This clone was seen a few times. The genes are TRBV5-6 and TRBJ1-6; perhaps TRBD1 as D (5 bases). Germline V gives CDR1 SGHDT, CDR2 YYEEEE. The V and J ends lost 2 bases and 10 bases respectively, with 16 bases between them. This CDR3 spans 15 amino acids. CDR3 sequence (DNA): TGTGCCAGCAGCTTAGCGCATGGGGCTAACTCACCCCTCCACTTT. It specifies CASSLAHGANSPLHF.

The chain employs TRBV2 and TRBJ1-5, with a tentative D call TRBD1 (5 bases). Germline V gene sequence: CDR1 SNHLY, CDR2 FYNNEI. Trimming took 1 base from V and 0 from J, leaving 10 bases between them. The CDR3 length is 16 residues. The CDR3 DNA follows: TGTGCCAGCAGTGAAGGGGGGGGATATAGCAATCAGCCCCAGCATTTT. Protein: CASSEGGGYSNQPQHF. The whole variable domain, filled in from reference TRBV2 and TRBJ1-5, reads EPEVTQTPSHQVTQMGQEVILRCVPISNHLYFYWYRQILGQKVEFLVSFYNNEISEKSEIFDDQFSVERPDGSNFTLKIRSTKLEDSAMYFCASSEGGGYSNQPQHFGDGTRLSIL.

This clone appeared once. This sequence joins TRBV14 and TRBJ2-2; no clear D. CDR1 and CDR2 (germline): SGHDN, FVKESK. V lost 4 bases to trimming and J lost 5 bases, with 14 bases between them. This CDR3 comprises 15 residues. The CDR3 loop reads CASSPRGLGTGELFF. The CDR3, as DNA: TGTGCCAGCAGCCCCCGAGGCCTCGGGACCGGGGAGCTGTTTTTT.

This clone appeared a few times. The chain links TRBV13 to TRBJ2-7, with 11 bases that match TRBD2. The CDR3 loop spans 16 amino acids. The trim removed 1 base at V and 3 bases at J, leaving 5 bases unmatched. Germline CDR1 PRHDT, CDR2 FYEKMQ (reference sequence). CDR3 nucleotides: TGTGCCAGCAGCTTAGATGTAGCGGGGGGGTTCTACGAGCAGTACTTC. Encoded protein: CASSLDVAGGFYEQYF.

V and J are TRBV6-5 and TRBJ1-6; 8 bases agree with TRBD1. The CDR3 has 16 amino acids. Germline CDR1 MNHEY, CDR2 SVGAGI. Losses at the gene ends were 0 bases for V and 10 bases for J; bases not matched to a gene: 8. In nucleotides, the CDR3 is TGTGCCAGCAGTTACTCCCTGACAGGGGACTACTCACCCCTCCACTTT. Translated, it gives CASSYSLTGDYSPLHF.

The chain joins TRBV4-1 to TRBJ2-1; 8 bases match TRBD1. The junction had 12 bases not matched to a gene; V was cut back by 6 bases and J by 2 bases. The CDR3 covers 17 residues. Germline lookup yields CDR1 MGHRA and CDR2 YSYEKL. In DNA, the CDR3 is TGCGCCAGCAGTCTTGACCCGGGACAGGTCGCCTACAATGAGCAGTTCTTC. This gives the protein CASSLDPGQVAYNEQFF.

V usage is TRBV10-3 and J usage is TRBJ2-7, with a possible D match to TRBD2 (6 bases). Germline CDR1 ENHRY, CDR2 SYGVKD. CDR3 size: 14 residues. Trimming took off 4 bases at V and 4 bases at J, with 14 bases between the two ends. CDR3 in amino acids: CAISGGEVGYEQYF. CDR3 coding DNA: TGTGCCATCAGTGGGGGGGAGGTGGGATACGAGCAGTACTTC.

CDR3 DNA: TGTGCCAGCAGTTGGTCATCAGTTCCCTACAATGAGCAGTTCTTC. Amino acids: CASSWSSVPYNEQFF. The rearrangement joins TRBV27 to TRBJ2-1; unclear D gene. CDR1 and CDR2 from the germline V gene are MNHEY and SMNVEV (reference sequence). The CDR3 spans 15 residues. Trimming left V 4 bases short and J 2 bases short, with 12 bases between.

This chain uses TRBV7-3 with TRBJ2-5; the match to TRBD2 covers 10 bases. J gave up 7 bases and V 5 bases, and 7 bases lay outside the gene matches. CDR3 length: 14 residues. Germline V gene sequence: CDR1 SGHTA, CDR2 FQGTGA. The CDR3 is CASSQAGGHRTQYF. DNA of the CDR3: TGTGCCAGCAGCCAAGCGGGGGGGCATCGGACCCAGTACTTC. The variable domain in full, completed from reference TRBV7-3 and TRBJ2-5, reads GAGVSQTPSNKVTEKGKYVELRCDPISGHTALYWYRQSLGQGPEFLIYFQGTGAADDSGLPNDRFFAVRPEGSVSTLKIQRTERGDSAVYLCASSQAGGHRTQYFGPGTRLLVL.